Listed below are T cell receptor beta chains from one sample, sequenced in a study of blood T cells in healthy people across ages. TCRdb called the 5' RACE reads again in MiXCR, with one record for every CDR3 protein. This sample has 550,000 to 600,000 distinct CDR3 sequences, with roughly 43% found just once. Material: blood. These receptors were obtained from a man of 80 years or more in good health. Each CDR3 is given with its conserved first and last residue. Each record gives: D gene, CDR3 length, V gene, clone size, J gene, CDR3 DNA, CDR3 protein. A D gene is named only where the DNA matches it firmly. Not all rows give a size; the values are once, few, many and, for expanded clones, a class.

d_gene: TRBD1
len: 16
v_gene: TRBV7-2
abundance: few
j_gene: TRBJ1-5
CDR3nt: TGTGCCAGCAGCACCCAAACAGGGGCCAGCAATCAGCCCCAGCATTTT
CDR3aa: CASSTQTGASNQPQHF

d_gene: .
len: 11
v_gene: TRBV20-1
abundance: .
j_gene: TRBJ2-5
CDR3nt: TGCAGTGACAGGGGAGGAGAGACCCAGTACTTC
CDR3aa: CSDRGGETQYF

d_gene: .
len: 15
v_gene: TRBV27
abundance: .
j_gene: TRBJ2-3
CDR3nt: TGTGCCAGCAGTGTCAGCCCAACACGAGCAGATACGCAGTATTTT
CDR3aa: CASSVSPTRADTQYF

d_gene: .
len: 15
v_gene: TRBV9
abundance: .
j_gene: TRBJ2-7
CDR3nt: TGTGCCAGCAGCTTTGGCGGGGACATCATTTACGAGCAGTACTTC
CDR3aa: CASSFGGDIIYEQYF

d_gene: TRBD1
len: 16
v_gene: TRBV5-1
abundance: .
j_gene: TRBJ2-3
CDR3nt: TGCGCCAGCAGCTTGTTAACAGGGGAACGCACAGATACGCAGTATTTT
CDR3aa: CASSLLTGERTDTQYF

d_gene: TRBD2
len: 16
v_gene: TRBV5-1
abundance: .
j_gene: TRBJ2-7
CDR3nt: TGCGCCAGCAGCTTCTCGAGCGGGGGGCTTTCCTACGAGCAGTACTTC
CDR3aa: CASSFSSGGLSYEQYF

d_gene: TRBD1
len: 16
v_gene: TRBV4-2
abundance: .
j_gene: TRBJ2-5
CDR3nt: TGTGCCAGCAGCCAACAAGGACAGGGCGGGGAAGAGACCCAGTACTTC
CDR3aa: CASSQQGQGGEETQYF

d_gene: .
len: 13
v_gene: TRBV10-3
abundance: .
j_gene: TRBJ1-2
CDR3nt: TGTGCCATCAGTGGTGGGGACAACCGTGGCTACACCTTC
CDR3aa: CAISGGDNRGYTF

d_gene: TRBD1
len: 13
v_gene: TRBV11-2
abundance: .
j_gene: TRBJ1-1
CDR3nt: TGTGCCAGCAGCTTATCGGACAGGACTGAAGCTTTCTTT
CDR3aa: CASSLSDRTEAFF

d_gene: .
len: 12
v_gene: TRBV20-1
abundance: .
j_gene: TRBJ2-7
CDR3nt: TGCAGTGCTCGCAGTACAGGCTACGAGCAGTACTTC
CDR3aa: CSARSTGYEQYF

d_gene: TRBD2
len: 20
v_gene: TRBV7-2
abundance: .
j_gene: TRBJ2-7
CDR3nt: TGTGGCAGCAGCTTATACAAGTCCGGGACTAGCGGGAGGGTAATGGGCGAGCAGTACTTC
CDR3aa: CGSSLYKSGTSGRVMGEQYF

d_gene: TRBD2
len: 15
v_gene: TRBV7-2
abundance: .
j_gene: TRBJ2-7
CDR3nt: TGTGCCAGCATCCCCGGCCCGGGGGGGATCTACGAGCAGTACTTC
CDR3aa: CASIPGPGGIYEQYF

d_gene: TRBD1
len: 15
v_gene: TRBV7-9
abundance: many
j_gene: TRBJ2-3
CDR3nt: TGTGCCACAACCCGCACAGGGGTGTCCACAGATACGCAGTATTTT
CDR3aa: CATTRTGVSTDTQYF

d_gene: .
len: 14
v_gene: TRBV28
abundance: .
j_gene: TRBJ1-2
CDR3nt: TGTGCCAGCAGTGCCACGGCAGGGAACTATGGCTACACCTTC
CDR3aa: CASSATAGNYGYTF

d_gene: TRBD2
len: 15
v_gene: TRBV3-1
abundance: .
j_gene: TRBJ2-5
CDR3nt: TGTGCCAGCAGCCGGTCTAGCGGGAGCCAAGAGACCCAGTACTTC
CDR3aa: CASSRSSGSQETQYF

d_gene: .
len: 13
v_gene: TRBV7-2
abundance: few
j_gene: TRBJ2-3
CDR3nt: TGTGCCAGCAGCTCAGGGGTCGCAGATACGCAGTATTTT
CDR3aa: CASSSGVADTQYF

d_gene: .
len: 15
v_gene: TRBV5-1
abundance: .
j_gene: TRBJ2-1
CDR3nt: TGCGCCAGCAGCTTGGAAGGGACACCGTCCAATGAGCAGTTCTTC
CDR3aa: CASSLEGTPSNEQFF

d_gene: TRBD2
len: 14
v_gene: TRBV5-1
abundance: few
j_gene: TRBJ2-1
CDR3nt: TGCGCCAGCAGCTTGGCCACTAGCGGGGCCTTACAGTTCTTC
CDR3aa: CASSLATSGALQFF

d_gene: .
len: 12
v_gene: TRBV15
abundance: few
j_gene: TRBJ2-3
CDR3nt: TGTGCCACCAGCACTCGCACAGATACGCAGTATTTT
CDR3aa: CATSTRTDTQYF

d_gene: TRBD2
len: 16
v_gene: TRBV7-2
abundance: .
j_gene: TRBJ2-3
CDR3nt: TGTGCCAGCAGCTTAGTAGCGGGGCGCTCCACAGATACGCAGTATTTT
CDR3aa: CASSLVAGRSTDTQYF

d_gene: .
len: 14
v_gene: TRBV9
abundance: few
j_gene: TRBJ1-5
CDR3nt: TGTGCCAGCAGCGTAGGCCGGGCGAATCAGCCCCAGCATTTT
CDR3aa: CASSVGRANQPQHF

d_gene: .
len: 15
v_gene: TRBV21-1
abundance: many
j_gene: TRBJ2-7
CDR3nt: TGTGCCAGCAGCACGCAGGGGGACAGGGTTCACGAGCAGTACTTC
CDR3aa: CASSTQGDRVHEQYF

d_gene: TRBD1
len: 15
v_gene: TRBV3-1
abundance: .
j_gene: TRBJ1-1
CDR3nt: TGTGCCAGCAGCCAAGAGACAGGGAGGGGCACTGAAGCTTTCTTT
CDR3aa: CASSQETGRGTEAFF

d_gene: .
len: 14
v_gene: TRBV6-6
abundance: .
j_gene: TRBJ1-3
CDR3nt: TGTGCCAGCACCGAGGGGATAGAGGGAAACACCATATATTTT
CDR3aa: CASTEGIEGNTIYF

d_gene: TRBD2
len: 18
v_gene: TRBV28
abundance: .
j_gene: TRBJ2-1
CDR3nt: TGTGCCAGCAGTTTTGGTAGCGGGAGGGCCATTTCCTACAATGAGCAGTTCTTC
CDR3aa: CASSFGSGRAISYNEQFF

d_gene: .
len: 13
v_gene: TRBV7-9
abundance: .
j_gene: TRBJ1-2
CDR3nt: TGTGCCAGCAGCCGAACAGGGATGGATGGCTACACCTTC
CDR3aa: CASSRTGMDGYTF

d_gene: TRBD1
len: 14
v_gene: TRBV15
abundance: .
j_gene: TRBJ2-1
CDR3nt: TGTGCCACCGGCAGAGATGGACAGGGCGCGGAACAGTTCTTC
CDR3aa: CATGRDGQGAEQFF

d_gene: .
len: 12
v_gene: TRBV10-1
abundance: .
j_gene: TRBJ2-1
CDR3nt: TGCGCCAGCAGCTCGGGACCTCGGGAGCAGTTCTTC
CDR3aa: CASSSGPREQFF

d_gene: .
len: 14
v_gene: TRBV7-6
abundance: .
j_gene: TRBJ1-5
CDR3nt: TGTGCCAGCAGCTTAGCCGACATAAATCAGCCCCAGCATTTT
CDR3aa: CASSLADINQPQHF

d_gene: .
len: 13
v_gene: TRBV20-1
abundance: few
j_gene: TRBJ2-4
CDR3nt: TGCAGTGCTAGGGGGGGGGACAGAAACATTCAGTACTTC
CDR3aa: CSARGGDRNIQYF

d_gene: TRBD2
len: 15
v_gene: TRBV29-1
abundance: many
j_gene: TRBJ2-5
CDR3nt: TGCAGCGTAGCCGTGGGACTACCACCACTCGAGACCCAGTACTTC
CDR3aa: CSVAVGLPPLETQYF

d_gene: TRBD2
len: 16
v_gene: TRBV20-1
abundance: .
j_gene: TRBJ2-5
CDR3nt: TGCAGTGCTCCCCCGAGACTAGCGGGGCACCAAGAGACCCAGTACTTC
CDR3aa: CSAPPRLAGHQETQYF

d_gene: TRBD1
len: 16
v_gene: TRBV6-5
abundance: many
j_gene: TRBJ1-5
CDR3nt: TGTGCCAGCAGGCTGGCCAGGGGGCCCAGCAATCAGCCCCAGCATTTT
CDR3aa: CASRLARGPSNQPQHF

d_gene: .
len: 12
v_gene: TRBV12-3/TRBV12-4
abundance: few
j_gene: TRBJ1-2
CDR3nt: TGTGCCAGCAGTTTACTGCAGGGCGGCTACACCTTC
CDR3aa: CASSLLQGGYTF

d_gene: .
len: 15
v_gene: TRBV7-9
abundance: .
j_gene: TRBJ1-1
CDR3nt: TGTGCCAGCAGCGCGACCTGGGCCGTGAACACTGAAGCTTTCTTT
CDR3aa: CASSATWAVNTEAFF

d_gene: TRBD1
len: 16
v_gene: TRBV20-1
abundance: .
j_gene: TRBJ2-2
CDR3nt: TGCAGTGCTAGAGCCTATGGACAGGGGTTCACCGGGGAGCTGTTTTTT
CDR3aa: CSARAYGQGFTGELFF

d_gene: TRBD2
len: 15
v_gene: TRBV12-3/TRBV12-4
abundance: .
j_gene: TRBJ2-1
CDR3nt: TGTGCCAGCAGTGTAACCGGGACTAGTTACAATGAGCAGTTCTTC
CDR3aa: CASSVTGTSYNEQFF

d_gene: .
len: 14
v_gene: TRBV29-1
abundance: few
j_gene: TRBJ2-1
CDR3nt: TGTAGCGTTGGGAGACCGGGACTGTGGAATGAGCAGTTCTTC
CDR3aa: CSVGRPGLWNEQFF

d_gene: TRBD1
len: 15
v_gene: TRBV4-1
abundance: .
j_gene: TRBJ1-2
CDR3nt: TGCGCCAGCAGCCAAGGGACAGGGCTTAACTATGGCTACACCTTC
CDR3aa: CASSQGTGLNYGYTF

d_gene: .
len: 17
v_gene: TRBV25-1
abundance: .
j_gene: TRBJ2-5
CDR3nt: TGTGCCAGCAGTGAATATGGAACAGGGACGGTGGGGGAGACCCAGTACTTC
CDR3aa: CASSEYGTGTVGETQYF

d_gene: .
len: 12
v_gene: TRBV30
abundance: .
j_gene: TRBJ2-3
CDR3nt: TGTGCCTGGAGTAAGGCATCAGATACGCAGTATTTT
CDR3aa: CAWSKASDTQYF

d_gene: .
len: 13
v_gene: TRBV3-1
abundance: few
j_gene: TRBJ2-1
CDR3nt: TGTGCCAGCAGCCATCCTGCCTCGATCGAGCAGTTCTTC
CDR3aa: CASSHPASIEQFF

d_gene: .
len: 13
v_gene: TRBV20-1
abundance: .
j_gene: TRBJ1-3
CDR3nt: TGCAGTGCTAGAGAAGACAGGGGAAACACCATATATTTT
CDR3aa: CSAREDRGNTIYF

d_gene: .
len: 16
v_gene: TRBV5-1
abundance: .
j_gene: TRBJ2-1
CDR3nt: TGCGCCAGCAGCCCCCTTCCGACGTGGGGAGAAGAGACCCAGTTCTTC
CDR3aa: CASSPLPTWGEETQFF

d_gene: .
len: 12
v_gene: TRBV11-2
abundance: .
j_gene: TRBJ1-1
CDR3nt: TGTGCCAGCCGCGTATCGAACACTGAAGCTTTCTTT
CDR3aa: CASRVSNTEAFF

d_gene: .
len: 14
v_gene: TRBV9
abundance: .
j_gene: TRBJ1-2
CDR3nt: TGTGCCAGCAGCCAGACGGACAGTTTGAATGGCTACACCTTC
CDR3aa: CASSQTDSLNGYTF

d_gene: .
len: 15
v_gene: TRBV5-1
abundance: .
j_gene: TRBJ2-7
CDR3nt: TGCGCCAGCAGCTTGGGCGGGGCCGCGTCCTACGAGCAGTACTTC
CDR3aa: CASSLGGAASYEQYF

d_gene: .
len: 14
v_gene: TRBV18
abundance: few
j_gene: TRBJ2-7
CDR3nt: TGTGCCAGCTCACCAGAAGCAGGGACCTACGAGCAGTACTTC
CDR3aa: CASSPEAGTYEQYF

d_gene: TRBD2
len: 15
v_gene: TRBV9
abundance: .
j_gene: TRBJ2-7
CDR3nt: TGTGCCAGCAGCCGACAACTAGCGGCTACCTACGAGCAGTACTTC
CDR3aa: CASSRQLAATYEQYF

d_gene: .
len: 11
v_gene: TRBV7-9
abundance: .
j_gene: TRBJ2-2
CDR3nt: TGTGCCACCCCCCCAGGACGGGAGCTGTTTTTT
CDR3aa: CATPPGRELFF

d_gene: .
len: 13
v_gene: TRBV20-1
abundance: .
j_gene: TRBJ1-1
CDR3nt: TGCACCCCAAGGCAGGGTGGGTACACTGAAGCTTTCTTT
CDR3aa: CTPRQGGYTEAFF

d_gene: .
len: 15
v_gene: TRBV7-2
abundance: .
j_gene: TRBJ1-6
CDR3nt: TGTGCCAGCAGCTTAGCCGGGAACTATAATTCACCCCTCCACTTT
CDR3aa: CASSLAGNYNSPLHF

d_gene: TRBD1
len: 15
v_gene: TRBV18
abundance: .
j_gene: TRBJ1-2
CDR3nt: TGTGCCAGCTCACCACAAGGACAGGTTCTCTATGGCTACACCTTC
CDR3aa: CASSPQGQVLYGYTF

d_gene: .
len: 13
v_gene: TRBV3-1
abundance: .
j_gene: TRBJ1-1
CDR3nt: TGTGCCAGCAGCCAAAAGGGGGGCCTCGAAGCTTTCTTT
CDR3aa: CASSQKGGLEAFF